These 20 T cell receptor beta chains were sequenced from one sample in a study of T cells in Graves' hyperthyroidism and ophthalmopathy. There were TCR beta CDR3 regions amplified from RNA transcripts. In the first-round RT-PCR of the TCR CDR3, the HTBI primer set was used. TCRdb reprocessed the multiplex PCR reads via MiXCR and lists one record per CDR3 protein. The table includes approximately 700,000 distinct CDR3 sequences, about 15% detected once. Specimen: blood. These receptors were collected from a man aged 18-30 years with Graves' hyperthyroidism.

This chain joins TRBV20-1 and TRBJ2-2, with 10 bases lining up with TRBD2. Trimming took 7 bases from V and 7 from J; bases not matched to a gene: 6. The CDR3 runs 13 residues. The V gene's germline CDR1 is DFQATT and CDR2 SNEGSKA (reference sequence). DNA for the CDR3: TGCAGTGGGCGAGCGGGAGGGAGCGGGGAGCTGTTTTTT. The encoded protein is CSGRAGGSGELFF.

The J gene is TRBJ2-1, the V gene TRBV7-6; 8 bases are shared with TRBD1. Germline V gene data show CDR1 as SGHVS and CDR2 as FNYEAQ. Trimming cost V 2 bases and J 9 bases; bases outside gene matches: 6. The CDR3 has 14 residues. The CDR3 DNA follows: TGTGCCAGCAGCTTACCAGGGGGCGCGGCTGAGCAGTTCTTC. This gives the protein CASSLPGGAAEQFF. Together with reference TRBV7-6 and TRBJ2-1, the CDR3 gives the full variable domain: GAGVSQSPRYKVTKRGQDVALRCDPISGHVSLYWYRQALGQGPEFLTYFNYEAQQDKSGLPNDRFSAERPEGSISTLTIQRTEQRDSAMYRCASSLPGGAAEQFFGPGTRLTVL.

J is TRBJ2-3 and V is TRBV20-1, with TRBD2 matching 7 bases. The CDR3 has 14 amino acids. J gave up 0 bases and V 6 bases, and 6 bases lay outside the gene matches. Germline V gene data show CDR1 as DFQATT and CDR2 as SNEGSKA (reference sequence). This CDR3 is CSALAEVSTDTQYF. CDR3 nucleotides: TGCAGTGCCCTAGCGGAGGTCAGCACAGATACGCAGTATTTT.

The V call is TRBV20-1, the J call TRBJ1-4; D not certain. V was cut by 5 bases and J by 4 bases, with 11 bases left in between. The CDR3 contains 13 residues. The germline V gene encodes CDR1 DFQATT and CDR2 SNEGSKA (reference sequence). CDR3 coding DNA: TGCAGTGCTGAAGCAGTAGGTAATGAAAAACTGTTTTTT. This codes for CSAEAVGNEKLFF.

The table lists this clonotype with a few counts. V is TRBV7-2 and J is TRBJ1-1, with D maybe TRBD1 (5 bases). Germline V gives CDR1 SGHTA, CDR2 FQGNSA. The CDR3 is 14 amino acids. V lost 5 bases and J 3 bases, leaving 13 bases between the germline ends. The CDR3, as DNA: TGTGCCAGCAGCCCCAGGACGGGGGACACTGAAGCTTTCTTT. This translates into CASSPRTGDTEAFF.

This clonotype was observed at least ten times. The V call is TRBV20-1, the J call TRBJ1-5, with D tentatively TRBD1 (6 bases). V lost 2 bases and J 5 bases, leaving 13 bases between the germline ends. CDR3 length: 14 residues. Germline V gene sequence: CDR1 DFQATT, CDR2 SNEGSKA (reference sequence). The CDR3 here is CSARLGRGDQPQHF. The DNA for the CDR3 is TGCAGTGCTAGACTTGGCAGGGGAGATCAGCCCCAGCATTTT.

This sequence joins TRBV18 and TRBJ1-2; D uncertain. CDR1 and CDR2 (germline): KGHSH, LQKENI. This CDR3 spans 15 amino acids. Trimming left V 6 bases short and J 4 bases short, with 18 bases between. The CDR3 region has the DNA TGTGCCAGCTCCCCAACCAATAACGGACTCTATGGCTACACCTTC. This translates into CASSPTNNGLYGYTF.

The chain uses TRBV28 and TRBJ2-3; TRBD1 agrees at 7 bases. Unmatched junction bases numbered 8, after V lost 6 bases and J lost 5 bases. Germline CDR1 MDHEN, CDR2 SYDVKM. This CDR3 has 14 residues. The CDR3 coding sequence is TGTGCCAGCAGCCCGGAAACAGGGGTAGATACGCAGTATTTT. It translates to CASSPETGVDTQYF.

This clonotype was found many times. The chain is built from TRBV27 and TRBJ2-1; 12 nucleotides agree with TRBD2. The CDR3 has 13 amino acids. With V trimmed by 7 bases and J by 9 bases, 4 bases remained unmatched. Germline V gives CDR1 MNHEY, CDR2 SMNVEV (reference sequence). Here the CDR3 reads CASIEGLAGEQFF. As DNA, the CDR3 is TGTGCCAGCATCGAGGGACTAGCGGGTGAGCAGTTCTTC.

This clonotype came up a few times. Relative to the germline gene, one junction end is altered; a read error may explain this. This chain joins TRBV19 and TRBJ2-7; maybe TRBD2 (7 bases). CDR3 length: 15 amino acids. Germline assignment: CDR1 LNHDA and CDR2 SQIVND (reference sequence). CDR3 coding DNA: TGTGCCAGTAGTCCCCGGGGGGCAGCCTCCCACGAGCAGTACTTC. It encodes CASSPRGAASHEQYF.

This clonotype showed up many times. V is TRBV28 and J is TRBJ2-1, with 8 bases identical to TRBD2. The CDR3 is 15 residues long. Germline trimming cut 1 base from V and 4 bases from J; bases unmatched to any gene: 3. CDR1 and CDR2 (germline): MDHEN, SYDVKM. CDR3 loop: CASSLFSGTYNEQFF. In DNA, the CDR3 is TGTGCCAGCAGTTTATTTAGCGGGACGTACAATGAGCAGTTCTTC.

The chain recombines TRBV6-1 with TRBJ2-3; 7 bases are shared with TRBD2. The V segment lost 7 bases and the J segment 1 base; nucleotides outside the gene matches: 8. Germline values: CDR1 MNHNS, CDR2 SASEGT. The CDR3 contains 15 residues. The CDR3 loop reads CASNPSGGGTDTQYF. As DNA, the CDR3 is TGTGCCAGCAACCCGTCGGGGGGAGGCACAGATACGCAGTATTTT.

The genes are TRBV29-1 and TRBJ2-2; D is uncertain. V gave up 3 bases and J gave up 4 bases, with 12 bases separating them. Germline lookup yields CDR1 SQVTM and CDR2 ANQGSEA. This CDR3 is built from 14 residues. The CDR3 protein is CSVDPGFGTGELFF. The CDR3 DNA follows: TGCAGCGTTGATCCCGGCTTCGGCACCGGGGAGCTGTTTTTT.

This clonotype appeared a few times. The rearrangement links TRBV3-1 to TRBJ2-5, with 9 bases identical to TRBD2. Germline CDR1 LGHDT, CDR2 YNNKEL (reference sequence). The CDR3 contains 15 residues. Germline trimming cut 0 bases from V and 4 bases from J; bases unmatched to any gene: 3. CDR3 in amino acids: CASSQEATSGETQYF. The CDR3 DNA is TGTGCCAGCAGCCAAGAAGCGACTAGCGGAGAGACCCAGTACTTC.

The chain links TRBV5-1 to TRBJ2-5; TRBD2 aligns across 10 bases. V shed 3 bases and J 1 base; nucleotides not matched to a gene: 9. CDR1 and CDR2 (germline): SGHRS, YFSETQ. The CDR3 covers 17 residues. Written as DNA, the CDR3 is TGCGCCAGCAGCTCTCTCGCAAGCGGGAGGGCCCAAGAGACCCAGTACTTC. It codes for CASSSLASGRAQETQYF.

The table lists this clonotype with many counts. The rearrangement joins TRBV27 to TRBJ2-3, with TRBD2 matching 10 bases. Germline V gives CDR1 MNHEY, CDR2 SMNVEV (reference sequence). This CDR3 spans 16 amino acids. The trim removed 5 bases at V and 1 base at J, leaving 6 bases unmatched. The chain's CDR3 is CASSARLAGRTDTQYF. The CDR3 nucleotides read TGTGCCAGCAGTGCCCGACTAGCGGGCCGCACAGATACGCAGTATTTT.

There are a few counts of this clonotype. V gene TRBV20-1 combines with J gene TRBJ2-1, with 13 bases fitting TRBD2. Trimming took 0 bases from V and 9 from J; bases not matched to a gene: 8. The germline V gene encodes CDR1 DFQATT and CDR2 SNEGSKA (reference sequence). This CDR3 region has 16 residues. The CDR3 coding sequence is TGCAGTGCTAGAGACTTTTGGACTAGCGGGAGCGCTGAGCAGTTCTTC. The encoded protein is CSARDFWTSGSAEQFF.

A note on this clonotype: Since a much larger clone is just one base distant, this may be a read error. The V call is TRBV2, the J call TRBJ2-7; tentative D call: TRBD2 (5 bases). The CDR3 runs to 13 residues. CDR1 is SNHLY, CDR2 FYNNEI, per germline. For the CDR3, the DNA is TGTGCCGGCAGCGATAAAGACTACGCCGAGCAGTACTTC. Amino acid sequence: CAGSDKDYAEQYF.

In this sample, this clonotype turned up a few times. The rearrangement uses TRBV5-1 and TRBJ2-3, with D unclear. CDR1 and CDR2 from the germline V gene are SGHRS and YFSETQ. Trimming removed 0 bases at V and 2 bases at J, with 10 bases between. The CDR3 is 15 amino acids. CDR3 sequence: CASSLVRLSTDTQYF. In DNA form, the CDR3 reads TGCGCCAGCAGCTTGGTGCGCCTTTCCACAGATACGCAGTATTTT.

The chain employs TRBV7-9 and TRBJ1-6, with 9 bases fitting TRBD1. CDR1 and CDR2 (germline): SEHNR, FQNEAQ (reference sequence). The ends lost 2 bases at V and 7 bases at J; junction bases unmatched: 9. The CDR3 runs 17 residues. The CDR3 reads CASSLLLGTGRNSPLHF. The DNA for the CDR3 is TGTGCCAGCAGCTTATTACTGGGGACAGGGAGGAATTCACCCCTCCACTTT.